The clone carrying this T cell receptor (beta chain) was counted only a few times. This sample is drawn from a study of blood T cells in healthy people across ages. Study overall: The template switching approach captured approximately one barcoded beta molecule for every two T cells.

It was with a sample-barcoded 5' primer and a J-beta primer mix that a second PCR of roughly 7 to 11 cycles was run. Via MiXCR, TCRdb re-called the 5' RACE reads, giving one row per CDR3 protein. The sample lists roughly 1,100,000 distinct CDR3 sequences, around 25% occurring once. Germline CDR1 is LGHDT and CDR2 is YNNKEL (reference sequence). V lost 8 bases and J 2 bases, leaving 18 bases between the germline ends. The CDR3 sequence is 15 residues long. These data also featured in a second study, about T cells of mothers and their children. As reported in that work: In the second PCR, M1S primer introduced barcodes and 2-4 random bases. Each mother gave over 9 million TCR beta CDR3 reads; each child, about 3 million.

Sequenced: blood. The V gene is TRBV3-1, the J gene TRBJ2-5, with D perhaps being TRBD1 or TRBD2 (6 bases each). This TCR derives from a girl aged 2 to 10 in good health. The CDR3 nucleotides read TGTGCCAGCGGGACCGGGGGACATCCTCAAGAGACCCAGTACTTC. Protein sequence: CASGTGGHPQETQYF.